The entry below gives a single TCR beta chain sequence along with its context. Stability required unchanged lesions during the previous 6 months. Clones were sequenced by immunoSEQ multiplex PCR, and TCRdb holds only the in-frame ones, with some missing. The table records more than 70,000 clones, roughly nine tenths of them present only once. This CDR3 spans 16 amino acids. Between the trimmed V and J ends, which lost 0 bases and 4 bases, there was a span of 16 bases. Germline CDR1 SGDLS, CDR2 YYNGEE. The entry originates in a study of resident and recirculating memory T cells in vitiligo. This sequence was found in a male donor with vitiligo. Input material: blood. The chain employs TRBV9 and TRBJ1-2; D might be TRBD1 (6 bases). DNA of the CDR3: TGTGCCAGCAGCGTAGGACGGACAGAAATCTTCTATGGCTACACCTTC. The encoded protein is CASSVGRTEIFYGYTF.